Shown below are 19 T cell receptor beta chains from a single sample sequenced in a study of CXCR3-negative and CXCR3-positive naive CD8 T cells. Regarding the study as a whole: TRB CDR3s of CXCR3-positive naive cells were more hydrophobic than those of CXCR3-negative naive cells.

In preparing the TRB cDNA libraries, 5' RACE with UMI labels was used. TCRdb re-called the 5' RACE reads and catalogs CDR3 proteins one per entry, DNA excluded. Its clone listing holds 75,000 to 100,000 distinct CDR3 sequences. No cognate antigen is known for these TCRs. Sequences were obtained from naive CXCR3+ CD8+ T cells from blood. Sample subset: CD45RO-CCR7+CD27+CD95- naive CD8+ T cells expressing CXCR3 (TNR3+). The receptors derive from a human donor in good health. Some clones in this sample may be carry-over from other donors' samples.

The V call is TRBV20-1, the J call TRBJ2-7; TCRdb's D gene call, TRBD1, goes unchecked for lack of DNA. Germline V gene data show CDR1 as DFQATT and CDR2 as SNEGSKA (reference sequence). This CDR3 spans 13 amino acids. The CDR3 region is CSARHPGSYEQYF.

The rearrangement links TRBV14 to TRBJ2-2; TCRdb's assignment of TRBD2 cannot be checked, as there is no DNA. Germline-derived CDR1 and CDR2 are SGHDN and FVKESK. The CDR3 is 15 residues long. The CDR3 is CATTSGVDNTGELFF. Full variable domain (outside the CDR3, taken from reference TRBV14 and TRBJ2-2): EAGVTQFPSHSVIEKGQTVTLRCDPISGHDNLYWYRRVMGKEIKFLLHFVKESKQDESGMPNNRFLAERTGGTYSTLKVQPAELEDSGVYFCATTSGVDNTGELFFGEGSRLTVL.

The rearrangement uses TRBV12-5 and TRBJ2-5; checking the TCRdb D call of TRBD1 is not possible without DNA. From germline, CDR1 is LGHNT and CDR2 FRNRAP. The CDR3 contains 14 residues. CDR3 sequence reads: CASGLRRGEETQYF.

J is TRBJ2-3 and V is TRBV7-3; with no DNA, the TCRdb D assignment of TRBD2 cannot be verified. This CDR3 spans 13 amino acids. The V gene's germline CDR1 is SGHTA and CDR2 FQGTGA. The CDR3 loop is CASSLGRNYGQYF. The full variable domain, with the rest looked up from reference TRBV7-3 and TRBJ2-3, is GAGVSQTPSNKVTEKGKYVELRCDPISGHTALYWYRQSLGQGPEFLIYFQGTGAADDSGLPNDRFFAVRPEGSVSTLKIQRTERGDSAVYLCASSLGRNYGQYFGPGTRLTVL.

The J gene is TRBJ1-5, the V gene TRBV21-1; TCRdb's D call, TRBD1, is unchecked because there is no DNA. TRBV21-1 counts as a pseudogene. There are 17 residues in the CDR3. The chain's CDR3 is CASSWDRAGCGNQPQHF.

The chain links TRBV19 to TRBJ1-5; the TCRdb D gene call, TRBD1, has no DNA to confirm it. The germline V gene has CDR1 LNHDA and CDR2 SQIVND (reference sequence). This CDR3 region has 15 residues. The chain's CDR3 is CASSIDLWGNQPQHF.

The gene calls are TRBV6-2 or TRBV6-3 and TRBJ1-2. CDR1 and CDR2 from the germline V gene are MNHEY and SVGEGT. CDR3 length: 12 amino acids. CDR3 amino acids: CASSYAQDGYTF.

The gene calls are TRBV19 and TRBJ1-1; TCRdb's D gene call, TRBD1, goes unchecked for lack of DNA. Germline V gene lookup returns CDR1 LNHDA and CDR2 SQIVND (reference sequence). This CDR3 spans 16 amino acids. CDR3 loop: CASSIASRTANTEAFF.

The chain is built from TRBV7-2 and TRBJ1-2; TCRdb reports TRBD1, a call that lacks DNA to check it against. The CDR3 length is 15 residues. Germline lookup yields CDR1 SGHTA and CDR2 FQGNSA. CDR3 in amino acids: CASSLGPPSNYGYTF.

The gene calls are TRBV29-1 and TRBJ1-1; no DNA is available, so the TRBD1 call from TCRdb remains unchecked. Germline V gene lookup returns CDR1 SQVTM and CDR2 ANQGSEA. This CDR3 region has 13 residues. The CDR3 here is CSVEQGGFTEAFF.

The CDR3 sequence is CASSTGQGMNTEAFF. The chain carries TRBV7-2 and TRBJ1-1; checking the TCRdb D call of TRBD1 is not possible without DNA. This CDR3 region has 15 residues. Germline CDR1 SGHTA, CDR2 FQGNSA. Combining the CDR3 with reference TRBV7-2 and TRBJ1-1 gives the whole variable domain GAGVSQSPSNKVTEKGKDVELRCDPISGHTALYWYRQSLGQGLEFLIYFQGNSAPDKSGLPSDRFSAERTGGSVSTLTIQRTQQEDSAVYLCASSTGQGMNTEAFFGQGTRLTVV.

This CDR3 is CASSLEEGNSGANVLTF. The chain couples TRBV13 to TRBJ2-6; TCRdb's D call, TRBD2, is unchecked because there is no DNA. This CDR3 has 17 amino acids. Per the germline V gene, CDR1 is PRHDT and CDR2 is FYEKMQ (reference sequence).

The rearrangement uses TRBV4-1 and TRBJ1-1. The V gene's germline CDR1 is MGHRA and CDR2 YSYEKL. This CDR3 region has 13 residues. The CDR3 sequence is CASSQAQIKPAFF.

The rearrangement joins TRBV2 to TRBJ2-3; TCRdb's D call, TRBD2, is unchecked because there is no DNA. Germline CDR1 and CDR2: SNHLY and FYNNEI. CDR3 size: 15 residues. The CDR3 protein is CASKLGGSGTDTQYF.

The CDR3 loop reads CASSLGPLAGASYNEQFF. The chain combines TRBV11-2 with TRBJ2-1; the D call from TCRdb, TRBD1, cannot be confirmed without DNA. Per germline, CDR1 SGHAT and CDR2 FQNNGV. The CDR3 spans 18 residues.

The chain couples TRBV7-9 to TRBJ2-1; the D call of TRBD2 rests on TCRdb alone, since no DNA is present to check it. This CDR3 is 17 amino acids long. Germline values: CDR1 SEHNR, CDR2 FQNEAQ (reference sequence). CDR3 sequence: CASSPRLAGGVYNEQFF. Full variable domain (rest looked up from reference TRBV7-9 and TRBJ2-1): DTGVSQNPRHKITKRGQNVTFRCDPISEHNRLYWYRQTLGQGPEFLTYFQNEAQLEKSRLLSDRFSAERPKGSFSTLEIQRTEQGDSAMYLCASSPRLAGGVYNEQFFGPGTRLTVL.

V and J are TRBV29-1 and TRBJ1-1; lacking DNA, the TRBD1 call made by TCRdb goes unchecked. Per germline, CDR1 SQVTM and CDR2 ANQGSEA. The CDR3 covers 13 residues. Here the CDR3 reads CSVRGTFNTEAFF.

The chain has TRBV29-1 and TRBJ2-3. The germline gives CDR1 SQVTM, CDR2 ANQGSEA. The CDR3 has 13 amino acids. CDR3 amino acids: CSVEDTHTDTQYF.

V usage is TRBV7-3 and J usage is TRBJ2-1; TCRdb reports TRBD1, a call that lacks DNA to check it against. Germline values: CDR1 SGHTA, CDR2 FQGTGA. The CDR3 is made up of 16 amino acids. CDR3 protein: CASSPWNPRSVDEQFF.